These 28 T cell receptor beta chains originate from one sample sequenced in a study of technical replicates of blood from several donors. The data were produced by immunoSEQ multiplex PCR, yet TCRdb's version contains in-frame clones alone and is incomplete. The table lists about 75,000 clones, approximately 96% of them singletons. The sample was T cells isolated from PBMCs. These receptors all come from a human donor in good health.

This chain connects TRBV6-5 to TRBJ2-5; D gene unclear. The V end was cut by 0 bases, the J end by 4 bases, with 9 bases between. This CDR3 region has 14 residues. Germline V gives CDR1 MNHEY, CDR2 SVGAGI. DNA for the CDR3: TGTGCCAGCAGTTACTCGAGTCGAGGAGAGACCCAGTACTTC. Its translation is CASSYSSRGETQYF.

This chain connects TRBV10-1 to TRBJ2-5, with 7 bases matching TRBD2. Germline values: CDR1 WNHNN, CDR2 SYGVQD (reference sequence). V lost 9 bases, J lost 5 bases, and 3 bases stayed unmatched. This CDR3 spans 11 amino acids. The CDR3 DNA sequence: TGCGCCAGACAAGCGGGGGAGACCCAGTACTTC. This gives the protein CARQAGETQYF.

The V gene is TRBV5-6, the J gene TRBJ1-2; tentative D call: TRBD1 (5 bases). The CDR3 is made up of 11 amino acids. V was trimmed by 4 bases and J by 8 bases, leaving 9 bases between them. Germline CDR1 SGHDT, CDR2 YYEEEE. In DNA, the CDR3 is TGTGCCAGCAGCGCCGGGGGGGGCTACACCTTC. Its protein is CASSAGGGYTF.

The chain has TRBV29-1 and TRBJ1-2, with 9 positions matching TRBD1. The CDR3 spans 12 residues. Germline V lookup: CDR1 SQVTM, CDR2 ANQGSEA. Germline trimming cut 3 bases from V and 8 bases from J; bases unmatched to any gene: 4. The CDR3 protein is CSVEDRGMGYTF. In DNA, the CDR3 is TGCAGCGTTGAGGACAGGGGTATGGGCTACACCTTC. The full variable domain, rest sourced from reference TRBV29-1 and TRBJ1-2, is SAVISQKPSRDICQRGTSLTIQCQVDSQVTMMFWYRQQPGQSLTLIATANQGSEATYESGFVIDKFPISRPNLTFSTLTVSNMSPEDSSIYLCSVEDRGMGYTFGSGTRLTVV.

The CDR3 nucleotides read TGTGCCAGCAGCTTAGAAGCGGGAGTTGGAGAGCAGTTCTTC. Protein: CASSLEAGVGEQFF. The J gene is TRBJ2-1, the V gene TRBV11-1; 8 bases agree with TRBD2. The V and J ends lost 1 base and 10 bases, in that order; junction bases with no gene match: 6. The CDR3 length is 14 residues. Germline assignment: CDR1 SGHAT and CDR2 FQDESV (reference sequence). The variable domain in full, with the rest retrieved from reference TRBV11-1 and TRBJ2-1, is EAEVAQSPRYKITEKSQAVAFWCDPISGHATLYWYRQILGQGPELLVQFQDESVVDDSQLPKDRFSAERLKGVDSTLKIQPAELGDSAMYLCASSLEAGVGEQFFGPGTRLTVL.

The rearrangement joins TRBV7-2 to TRBJ2-7; maybe TRBD2 (5 bases). Germline CDR1 SGHTA, CDR2 FQGNSA. The CDR3 contains 15 residues. V lost 3 bases, J lost 4 bases, and 16 bases lay in between. The CDR3 DNA sequence: TGTGCCAGCAGCTTTGCGAAAGATTTAGCGTACGAGCAGTACTTC. Translated, it gives CASSFAKDLAYEQYF.

J is TRBJ1-5 and V is TRBV5-5, with 10 bases identical to TRBD1. The ends lost 5 bases at V and 7 bases at J; junction bases unmatched: 6. The CDR3 sequence is 14 residues long. The germline V gene has CDR1 SGHKS and CDR2 YYEKEE (reference sequence). For the CDR3, the DNA is TGTGCCAGCAGACCCGGACAGGGGGGACAGCCCCAGCATTTT. This gives the protein CASRPGQGGQPQHF.

The chain recombines TRBV7-3 with TRBJ2-2; 10 nucleotides line up with TRBD2. Germline CDR1 SGHTA, CDR2 FQGTGA. This CDR3 has 14 residues. Trimming removed 5 bases from V and 4 bases from J; junction bases left unmatched: 1. CDR3 protein: CASSSGRATGELFF. The CDR3 nucleotides are TGTGCCAGCAGCAGCGGGAGGGCCACCGGGGAGCTGTTTTTT.

The genes are TRBV5-1 and TRBJ1-1, with a possible D match to TRBD1 (6 bases). Germline CDR1 reads SGHRS; CDR2 reads YFSETQ. V was trimmed by 2 bases and J by 1 base, leaving 9 bases between them. There are 14 residues in the CDR3. CDR3 loop: CASSFRGPNTEAFF. For the CDR3, the DNA is TGCGCCAGCAGCTTCAGGGGCCCGAACACTGAAGCTTTCTTT.

As for this clone: The sample has other DNA sequences that encode this CDR3 too. The rearrangement joins TRBV27 to TRBJ1-3; D is unclear. Germline lookup yields CDR1 MNHEY and CDR2 SMNVEV (reference sequence). V lost 3 bases and J 0 bases, leaving 3 bases between the germline ends. This CDR3 region has 13 residues. This chain's CDR3 is CASSFSSGNTIYF. The CDR3 bases are TGTGCCAGCAGTTTCAGCTCTGGAAACACCATATATTTT.

The V gene is TRBV6-6, the J gene TRBJ1-4; no firm D call. V lost 0 bases, J lost 12 bases, and 17 bases lay in between. The CDR3 contains 15 residues. Germline loops: CDR1 MNHNY, CDR2 SVGAGI (reference sequence). The CDR3 sequence: CASSYSMNEKGELFF. For the CDR3, the DNA is TGTGCCAGCAGTTACTCGATGAATGAAAAAGGAGAACTGTTTTTT.

In this sample, this clone turned up once. The rearrangement joins TRBV10-3 to TRBJ2-5, with D hard to call. V shed 0 bases and J shed 0 bases, with 14 bases lying between them. Germline-derived CDR1 and CDR2 are ENHRY and SYGVKD. The CDR3 runs 17 residues. Here the CDR3 DNA reads TGTGCCATCAGTGAGTCGGTGATAGCAGCGTACCAAGAGACCCAGTACTTC. It yields the protein CAISESVIAAYQETQYF.

This chain joins TRBV5-1 and TRBJ2-5; D may be TRBD2 (5 bases). CDR1 and CDR2 from the germline V gene are SGHRS and YFSETQ. V shed 4 bases and J shed 5 bases, with 15 bases lying between them. The CDR3 runs to 14 residues. CDR3: CASSPPTGSETQYF. Written as DNA, the CDR3 is TGCGCCAGCAGCCCGCCTACGGGGAGCGAGACCCAGTACTTC.

This chain uses TRBV5-4 with TRBJ2-7; 9 nucleotides agree with TRBD2. CDR3 length: 14 residues. The germline V gene has CDR1 SGHNT and CDR2 YYREEE (reference sequence). Losses at the gene ends were 0 bases for V and 3 bases for J; bases not matched to a gene: 1. The CDR3 region is CASSLEAGGYEQYF. As DNA, the CDR3 is TGTGCCAGCAGCTTGGAAGCGGGAGGCTACGAGCAGTACTTC.

This chain uses TRBV6-1 with TRBJ2-4; 7 nucleotides match TRBD1. Germline lookup yields CDR1 MNHNS and CDR2 SASEGT. The CDR3 consists of 15 residues. Unmatched junction bases numbered 5, after V lost 6 bases and J lost 0 bases. Here the CDR3 reads CASSPGQLAKNIQYF. The CDR3 coding sequence is TGTGCCAGCAGCCCGGGACAGTTAGCCAAAAACATTCAGTACTTC.

The J gene is TRBJ1-2, the V gene TRBV19; a possible D gene is TRBD1 (6 bases). The CDR3 has 13 residues. Trimming cost V 6 bases and J 4 bases, with 12 bases left between them. The germline V gene has CDR1 LNHDA and CDR2 SQIVND (reference sequence). DNA for the CDR3: TGTGCCAGTAGACCGACAGGTACCTATGGCTACACCTTC. Residues: CASRPTGTYGYTF.

This chain uses TRBV30 with TRBJ2-2; D uncertain. Germline-derived CDR1 and CDR2 are GTSNPN and SVGIG (reference sequence). The ends were cut back, 1 base at V and 6 bases at J, with 6 bases in the middle. The CDR3 sequence is 12 residues long. The CDR3, as DNA: TGTGCCTGGAGTGGAGGAGCCGGGGAGCTGTTTTTT. Its translation is CAWSGGAGELFF.

J is TRBJ1-5 and V is TRBV28, with D perhaps TRBD1 (5 bases). Germline CDR1 and CDR2: MDHEN and SYDVKM. The CDR3 covers 13 residues. Trimming removed 5 bases at V and 4 bases at J, with 9 bases between. The CDR3 region has the DNA TGTGCCAGCAGTCCTTCAGGGAATCAGCCCCAGCATTTT. Translated: CASSPSGNQPQHF.

This chain links TRBV10-2 with TRBJ2-1, with a weak D call TRBD2 (5 bases). The V gene lost 7 bases and the J gene lost 9 bases, with 16 bases spanning the gap. Germline CDR1 WSHSY, CDR2 SAAADI. The CDR3 is made up of 13 amino acids. The CDR3 bases are TGCGCCAGCAAAATTGGAGGAACTAGTGAGCAGTTCTTC. It yields the protein CASKIGGTSEQFF.

The chain joins TRBV5-6 to TRBJ2-3, with TRBD2 matching over 9 bases. This CDR3 has 15 amino acids. The J segment lost 2 bases and the V segment lost 4 bases, leaving 5 bases of the junction unmatched. CDR1 SGHDT and CDR2 YYEEEE come from the germline V gene. The CDR3 DNA reads TGTGCCAGCAGCGAGGGACTAGCCTTCACAGATACGCAGTATTTT. It codes for CASSEGLAFTDTQYF.

J is TRBJ2-3 and V is TRBV7-3; 9 bases map to TRBD2. Per germline, CDR1 SGHTA and CDR2 FQGTGA. The CDR3 covers 15 residues. Unmatched junction bases numbered 8, after V lost 4 bases and J lost 6 bases. CDR3 sequence (DNA): TGTGCCAGCAGCTCGCCGGGACTAGCATACGATACGCAGTATTTT. This translates into CASSSPGLAYDTQYF. The full variable domain, rest sourced from reference TRBV7-3 and TRBJ2-3, is GAGVSQTPSNKVTEKGKYVELRCDPISGHTALYWYRQSLGQGPEFLIYFQGTGAADDSGLPNDRFFAVRPEGSVSTLKIQRTERGDSAVYLCASSSPGLAYDTQYFGPGTRLTVL.

V is TRBV10-2 and J is TRBJ2-2, with a tentative D call TRBD1 (5 bases). The ends were cut back, 3 bases at V and 8 bases at J, with 13 bases in the middle. The V gene's germline CDR1 is WSHSY and CDR2 SAAADI. CDR3 size: 14 residues. The CDR3 nucleotides are TGCGCCAGCAGTGACCCAGGGCGCTTGGGGGAGCTGTTTTTT. It codes for CASSDPGRLGELFF.

V and J are TRBV11-3 and TRBJ1-1; 8 bases fit TRBD1. Unmatched junction bases numbered 8, after V lost 0 bases and J lost 5 bases. CDR1 is SGHNT and CDR2 is YENEEA in the germline V gene. This CDR3 has 16 amino acids. In DNA form, the CDR3 reads TGTGCCAGCAGCTTAGATCACCGACAGGGGTGGACTGAAGCTTTCTTT. It codes for CASSLDHRQGWTEAFF.

J is TRBJ2-7 and V is TRBV15, with 8 positions matching TRBD2. V shed 1 base and J 3 bases; nucleotides not matched to a gene: 2. Germline V lookup: CDR1 LNHNV, CDR2 YYDKDF (reference sequence). The CDR3 is 14 amino acids. The CDR3 loop reads CATSRAGTSYEQYF. The CDR3 DNA reads TGTGCCACCAGCAGAGCCGGGACTAGCTACGAGCAGTACTTC.

The chain couples TRBV9 to TRBJ2-7; 7 nucleotides line up with TRBD1. CDR3 length equals 15 residues. CDR1 SGDLS and CDR2 YYNGEE come from the germline V gene. V lost 3 bases and J lost 2; bases outside the gene matches: 8. The CDR3 DNA follows: TGTGCCAGCAGCGCATCAGGGGGAGCAGCCTACGAGCAGTACTTC. This encodes CASSASGGAAYEQYF.

The chain has TRBV9 and TRBJ2-7, with D unclear. The CDR3 totals 13 residues. V was pared by 2 bases and J by 3 bases, with 9 bases between. The germline gives CDR1 SGDLS, CDR2 YYNGEE. The CDR3 bases are TGTGCCAGCAGCGTTGGTTACGGCTACGAGCAGTACTTC. Translating gives CASSVGYGYEQYF.

The chain is built from TRBV29-1 and TRBJ2-7; D gene ambiguous. V shed 2 bases and J shed 6 bases, with 11 bases lying between them. Germline V gene lookup returns CDR1 SQVTM and CDR2 ANQGSEA. The CDR3 length is 12 residues. The CDR3: CSVESYGREQYF. The CDR3 coding sequence is TGCAGCGTTGAATCTTATGGGCGCGAGCAGTACTTC.

This clone was seen only once. This chain connects TRBV29-1 to TRBJ2-1; D possibly corresponds to TRBD1 (6 bases). V was cut by 7 bases and J by 1 base, with 11 bases left in between. The germline gives CDR1 SQVTM, CDR2 ANQGSEA. The CDR3 spans 13 residues. This CDR3 is CSATGWSYNEQFF. The CDR3 nucleotides are TGCAGCGCTACAGGGTGGTCCTACAATGAGCAGTTCTTC.